This TCR beta chain was retrieved from a study of blood T cell repertoires in COVID-19. About the study: Researchers got acute and convalescent COVID-19 samples from the United States, Italy and Spain.

This CDR3 contains 15 residues. V shed 3 bases, J shed 2 bases, and the junction held 3 bases outside the gene matches. Germline values: CDR1 MGHRA, CDR2 YSYEKL. Seattle researchers signed up patients amid active infection and tracked them longitudinally. The table came from immunoSEQ multiplex PCR; TCRdb's copy has only in-frame clones and leaves some out. Of hundreds of thousands of clones in the sample, around 89% are singletons; the top ten hold approximately 3%. The sample consisted of peripheral blood. This clonotype was sampled from a woman aged 30 to 39 with COVID-19, enrolled during active disease. This rearrangement joins TRBV4-1 to TRBJ1-2; TRBD1 matches at 10 bases. The CDR3: CASSQQTGGNYGYTF. In DNA form, the CDR3 reads TGCGCCAGCAGCCAGCAGACAGGGGGCAACTATGGCTACACCTTC.